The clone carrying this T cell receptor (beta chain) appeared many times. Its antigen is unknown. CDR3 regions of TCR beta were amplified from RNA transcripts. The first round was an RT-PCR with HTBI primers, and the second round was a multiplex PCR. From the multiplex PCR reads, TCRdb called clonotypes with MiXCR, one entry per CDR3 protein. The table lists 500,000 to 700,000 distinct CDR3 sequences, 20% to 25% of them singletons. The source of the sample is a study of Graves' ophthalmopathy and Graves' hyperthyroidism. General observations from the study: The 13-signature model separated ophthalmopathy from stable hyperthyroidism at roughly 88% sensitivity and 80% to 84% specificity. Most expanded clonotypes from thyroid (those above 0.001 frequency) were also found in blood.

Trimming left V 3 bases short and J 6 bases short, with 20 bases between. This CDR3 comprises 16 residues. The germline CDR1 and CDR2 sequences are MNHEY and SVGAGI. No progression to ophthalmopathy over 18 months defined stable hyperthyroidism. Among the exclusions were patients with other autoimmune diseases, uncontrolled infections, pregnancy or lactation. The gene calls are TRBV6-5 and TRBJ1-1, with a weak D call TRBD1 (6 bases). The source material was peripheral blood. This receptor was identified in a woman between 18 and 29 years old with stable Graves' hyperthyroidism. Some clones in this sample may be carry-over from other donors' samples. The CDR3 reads CASSYSTRGGTAEAFF. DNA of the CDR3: TGTGCCAGCAGTTATTCGACACGAGGGGGGACCGCTGAAGCTTTCTTT.